This is a list of T cell receptor beta chains from one sample in a study of a mutant IDH1 vaccine in newly diagnosed glioma. These receptors are not linked to any known antigen. The assay was immunoSEQ multiplex PCR, and TCRdb's table has in-frame clones only and misses some. The sample shows some 48,000 clones, 78% of them seen only once. The source material was PBMCs, sampled from a glioma patient whose treatment included an IDH1 peptide vaccine. The receptors derive from a woman between 40 and 55 years old with glioma. Each CDR3 is given with its conserved first and last residue. D genes are given only for firm matches. For some rows the clone size is stated as once, few or many, or as a class when expanded; others skip it.

clone_size,v_call,j_call,d_call,cdr3_aa,cdr3_nt
-,TRBV7-2,TRBJ2-5,-,CASTLGGETQYF,TGTGCCAGCACCTTAGGTGGAGAGACCCAGTACTTC
-,TRBV5-1,TRBJ2-5,TRBD2,CASSSRLAGNQETQYF,TGCGCCAGCAGCTCCAGACTAGCGGGGAACCAAGAGACCCAGTACTTC
few,TRBV5-1,TRBJ1-1,TRBD1,CASSSPGQGTEAFF,TGCGCCAGCAGCTCCCCGGGACAGGGGACTGAAGCTTTCTTT
-,TRBV7-2,TRBJ1-3,TRBD1,CASSLRTGGFGNTIYF,TGTGCCAGCAGCCTAAGGACAGGGGGCTTTGGAAACACCATATATTTT
-,TRBV5-6,TRBJ2-1,TRBD1,CASSFGTGRGYNEQFF,TGTGCCAGCAGCTTCGGGACAGGGAGAGGCTACAATGAGCAGTTCTTC
-,TRBV30,TRBJ2-2,TRBD2,CAWSTGGGTGELFF,TGTGCCTGGAGTACCGGGGGGGGCACCGGGGAGCTGTTTTTT
-,TRBV9,TRBJ1-5,-,CASSARGQGNQPQHF,TGTGCCAGCAGCGCCCGGGGGCAGGGCAATCAGCCCCAGCATTTT
-,TRBV30,TRBJ2-5,TRBD2,CAWSVWRGGLSVETQYF,TGTGCCTGGAGTGTCTGGCGGGGGGGCTTGAGTGTAGAGACCCAGTACTTC
-,TRBV12-5,TRBJ1-1,-,CASGLLDGTEAFF,TGTGCTAGTGGTTTACTAGATGGGACTGAAGCTTTCTTT
once,TRBV7-6,TRBJ2-5,-,CASSLEWGNQETQYF,TGTGCCAGCAGCTTAGAGTGGGGGAACCAAGAGACCCAGTACTTC
-,TRBV27,TRBJ1-2,TRBD1,CASSLGPGGGYGYTF,TGTGCCAGCAGTTTGGGGCCAGGGGGCGGCTATGGCTACACCTTC
-,TRBV12-5,TRBJ2-3,-,CASGQGRVTDTQYF,TGTGCTAGTGGCCAGGGGAGGGTCACAGATACGCAGTATTTT
-,TRBV5-1,TRBJ2-2,-,CASSLGGATGELFF,TGCGCCAGCAGCTTGGGCGGGGCAACCGGGGAGCTGTTTTTT
-,TRBV4-1,TRBJ1-1,TRBD1,CASSQATGRTEAFF,TGCGCCAGCAGCCAAGCGACAGGGAGGACTGAAGCTTTCTTT
once,TRBV5-1,TRBJ2-3,-,CASSSRQVPSTDTQYF,TGCGCCAGCAGCTCCCGACAGGTCCCTAGCACAGATACGCAGTATTTT
-,TRBV2,TRBJ1-2,-,CASITQANYGYTF,TGTGCCAGCATCACCCAGGCTAACTATGGCTACACCTTC
-,TRBV9,TRBJ1-4,-,CASSVQGMGEKLFF,TGTGCCAGCAGCGTACAGGGGATGGGGGAAAAACTGTTTTTT
-,TRBV30,TRBJ1-5,TRBD1,CAWSVPGTGYQPQHF,TGTGCCTGGAGTGTACCTGGGACAGGCTATCAGCCCCAGCATTTT
-,TRBV6-1,TRBJ1-1,-,CASSSQGYTEAFF,TGTGCCAGCAGTTCCCAGGGTTACACTGAAGCTTTCTTT
-,TRBV7-3,TRBJ2-7,TRBD1,CASSPTGYIYEQYF,TGTGCCAGCAGCCCGACAGGGTATATCTACGAGCAGTACTTC
-,TRBV6-1,TRBJ1-2,-,CASTRADYGYTF,TGTGCCAGCACGAGGGCCGACTATGGCTACACCTTC